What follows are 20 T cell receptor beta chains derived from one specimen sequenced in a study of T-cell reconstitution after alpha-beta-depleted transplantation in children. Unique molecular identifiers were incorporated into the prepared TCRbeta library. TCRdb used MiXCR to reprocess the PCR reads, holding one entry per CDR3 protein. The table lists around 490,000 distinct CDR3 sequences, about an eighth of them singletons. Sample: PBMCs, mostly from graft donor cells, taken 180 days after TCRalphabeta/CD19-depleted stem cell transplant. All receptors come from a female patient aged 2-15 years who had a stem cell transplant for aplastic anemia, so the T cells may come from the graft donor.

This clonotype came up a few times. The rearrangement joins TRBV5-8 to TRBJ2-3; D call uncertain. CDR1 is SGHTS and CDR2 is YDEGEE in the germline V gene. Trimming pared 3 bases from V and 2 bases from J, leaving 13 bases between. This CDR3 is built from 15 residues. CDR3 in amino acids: CASSSPGSNTDTQYF. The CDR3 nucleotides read TGTGCCAGCAGCTCACCGGGTAGCAACACAGATACGCAGTATTTT.

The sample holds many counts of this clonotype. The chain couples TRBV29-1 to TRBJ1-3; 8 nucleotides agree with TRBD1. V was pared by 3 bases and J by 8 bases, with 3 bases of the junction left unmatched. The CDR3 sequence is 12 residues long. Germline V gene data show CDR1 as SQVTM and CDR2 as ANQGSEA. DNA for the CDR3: TGCAGCGTTGACAGGGGGCATGACACCATATATTTT. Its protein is CSVDRGHDTIYF.

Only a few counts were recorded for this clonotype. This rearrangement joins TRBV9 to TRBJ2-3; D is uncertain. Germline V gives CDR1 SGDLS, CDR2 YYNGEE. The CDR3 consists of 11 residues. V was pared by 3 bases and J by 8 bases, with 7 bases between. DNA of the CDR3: TGTGCCAGCAGCGGGGGAAGTACGCAGTATTTT. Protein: CASSGGSTQYF.

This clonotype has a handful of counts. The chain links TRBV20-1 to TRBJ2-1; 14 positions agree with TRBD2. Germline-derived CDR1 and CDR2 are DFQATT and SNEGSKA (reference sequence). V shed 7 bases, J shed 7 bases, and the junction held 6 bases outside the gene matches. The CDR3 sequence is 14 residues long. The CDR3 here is CSVGTSGRGNEQFF. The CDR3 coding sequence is TGCAGTGTTGGGACTAGCGGGAGAGGGAATGAGCAGTTCTTC.

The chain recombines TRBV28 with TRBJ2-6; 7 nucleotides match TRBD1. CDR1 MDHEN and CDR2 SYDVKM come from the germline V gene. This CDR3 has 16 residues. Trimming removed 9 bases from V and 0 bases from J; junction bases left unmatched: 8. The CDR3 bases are TGTGCCAGTAGGGGACAGCTTATCTCTGGGGCCAACGTCCTGACTTTC. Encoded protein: CASRGQLISGANVLTF. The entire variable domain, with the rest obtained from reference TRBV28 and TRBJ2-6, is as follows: DVKVTQSSRYLVKRTGEKVFLECVQDMDHENMFWYRQDPGLGLRLIYFSYDVKMKEKGDIPEGYSVSREKKERFSLILESASTNQTSMYLCASRGQLISGANVLTFGAGSRLTVL.

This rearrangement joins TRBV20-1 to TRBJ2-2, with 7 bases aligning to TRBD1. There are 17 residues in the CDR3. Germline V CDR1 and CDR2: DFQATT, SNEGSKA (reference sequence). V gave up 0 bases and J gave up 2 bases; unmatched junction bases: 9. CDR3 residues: CSARDLGRDSNTGELFF. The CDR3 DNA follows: TGCAGTGCTAGAGATTTGGGCCGGGACAGTAACACCGGGGAGCTGTTTTTT.

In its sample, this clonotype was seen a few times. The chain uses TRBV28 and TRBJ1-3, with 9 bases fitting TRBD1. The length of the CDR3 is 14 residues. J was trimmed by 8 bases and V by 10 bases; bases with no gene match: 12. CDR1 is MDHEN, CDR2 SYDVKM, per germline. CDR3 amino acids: CATQTRDRAHTIYF. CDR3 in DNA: TGTGCCACCCAAACGAGGGACAGGGCGCACACCATATATTTT.

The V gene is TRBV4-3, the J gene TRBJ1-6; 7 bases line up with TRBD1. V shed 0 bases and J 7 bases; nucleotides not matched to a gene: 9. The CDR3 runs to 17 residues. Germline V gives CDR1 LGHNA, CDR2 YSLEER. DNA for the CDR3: TGCGCCAGCAGCCAAGACGAGGGGGCGACTCGCAATTCACCCCTCCACTTT. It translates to CASSQDEGATRNSPLHF.

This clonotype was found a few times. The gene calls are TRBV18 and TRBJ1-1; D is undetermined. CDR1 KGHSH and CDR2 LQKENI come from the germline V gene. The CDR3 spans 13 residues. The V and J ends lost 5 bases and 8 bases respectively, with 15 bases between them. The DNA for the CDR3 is TGTGCCAGCTCAAGAGACCGGGAAACAGAAGCTTTCTTT. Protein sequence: CASSRDRETEAFF.

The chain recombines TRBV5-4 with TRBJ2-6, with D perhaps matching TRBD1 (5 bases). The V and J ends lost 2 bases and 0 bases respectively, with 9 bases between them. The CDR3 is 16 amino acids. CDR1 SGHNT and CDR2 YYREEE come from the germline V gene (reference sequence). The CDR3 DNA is TGTGCCAGCAGCTTCAGGGTGAACTCTGGGGCCAACGTCCTGACTTTC. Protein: CASSFRVNSGANVLTF.

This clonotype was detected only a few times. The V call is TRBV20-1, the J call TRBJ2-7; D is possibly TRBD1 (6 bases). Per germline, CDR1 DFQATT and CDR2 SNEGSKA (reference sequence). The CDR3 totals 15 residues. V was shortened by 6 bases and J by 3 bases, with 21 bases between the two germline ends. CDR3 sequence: CSARGRGQVDYEQYF. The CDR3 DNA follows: TGCAGTGCCAGGGGTCGTGGGCAGGTCGACTACGAGCAGTACTTC.

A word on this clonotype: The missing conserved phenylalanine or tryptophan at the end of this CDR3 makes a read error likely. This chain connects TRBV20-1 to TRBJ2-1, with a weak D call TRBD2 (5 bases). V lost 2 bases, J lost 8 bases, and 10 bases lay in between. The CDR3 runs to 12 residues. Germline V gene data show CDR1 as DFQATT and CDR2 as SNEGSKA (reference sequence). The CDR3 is CSARNSVHEQFL. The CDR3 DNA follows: TGCAGTGCTAGAAATAGCGTCCATGAGCAGTTCCTC.

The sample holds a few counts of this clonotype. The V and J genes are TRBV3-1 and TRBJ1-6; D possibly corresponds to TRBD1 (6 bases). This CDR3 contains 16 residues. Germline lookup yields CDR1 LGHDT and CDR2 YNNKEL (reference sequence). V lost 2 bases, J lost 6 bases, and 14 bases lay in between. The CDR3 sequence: CASSQQGQAINSPLHF. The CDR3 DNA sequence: TGTGCCAGCAGCCAACAGGGGCAGGCTATTAATTCACCCCTCCACTTT.

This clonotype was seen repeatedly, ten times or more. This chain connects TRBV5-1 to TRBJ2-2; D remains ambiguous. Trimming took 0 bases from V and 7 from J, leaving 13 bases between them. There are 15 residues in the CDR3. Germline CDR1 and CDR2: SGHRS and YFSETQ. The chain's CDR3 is CASSLVLGKIGELFF. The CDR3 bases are TGCGCCAGCAGCTTGGTCCTCGGTAAAATCGGGGAGCTGTTTTTT.

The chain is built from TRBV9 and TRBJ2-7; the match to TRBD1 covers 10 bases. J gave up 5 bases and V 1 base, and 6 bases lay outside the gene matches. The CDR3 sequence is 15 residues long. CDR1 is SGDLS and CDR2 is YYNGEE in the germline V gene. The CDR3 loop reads CASSVFGTGVDEQYF. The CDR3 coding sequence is TGTGCCAGCAGCGTATTCGGGACAGGGGTCGACGAGCAGTACTTC.

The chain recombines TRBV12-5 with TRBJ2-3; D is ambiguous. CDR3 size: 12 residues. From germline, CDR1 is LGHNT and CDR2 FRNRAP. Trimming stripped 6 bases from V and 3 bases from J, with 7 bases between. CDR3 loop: CASGPNTDTQYF. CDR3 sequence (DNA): TGTGCTAGTGGCCCGAATACAGATACGCAGTATTTT. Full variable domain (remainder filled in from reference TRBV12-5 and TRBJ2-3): DARVTQTPRHKVTEMGQEVTMRCQPILGHNTVFWYRQTMMQGLELLAYFRNRAPLDDSGMPKDRFSAEMPDATLATLKIQPSEPRDSAVYFCASGPNTDTQYFGPGTRLTVL.

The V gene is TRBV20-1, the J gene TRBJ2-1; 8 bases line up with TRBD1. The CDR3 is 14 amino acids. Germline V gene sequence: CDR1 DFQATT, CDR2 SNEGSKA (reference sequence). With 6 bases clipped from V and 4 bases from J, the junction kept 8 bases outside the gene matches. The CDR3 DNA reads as TGCAGTGCGGGGGCAGGGGGCGGGTACAATGAGCAGTTCTTC. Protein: CSAGAGGGYNEQFF.

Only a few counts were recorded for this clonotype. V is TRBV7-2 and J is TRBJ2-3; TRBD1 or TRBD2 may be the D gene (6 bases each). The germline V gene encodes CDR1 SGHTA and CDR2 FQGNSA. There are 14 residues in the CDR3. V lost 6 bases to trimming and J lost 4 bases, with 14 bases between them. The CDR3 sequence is CASRKGGRSDTQYF. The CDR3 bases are TGTGCCAGCAGAAAGGGGGGAAGGTCAGATACGCAGTATTTT.

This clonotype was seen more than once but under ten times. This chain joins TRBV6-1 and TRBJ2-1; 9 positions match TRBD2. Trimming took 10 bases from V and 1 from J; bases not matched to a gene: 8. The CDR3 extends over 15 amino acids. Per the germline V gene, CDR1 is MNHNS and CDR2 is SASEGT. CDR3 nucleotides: TGTGCCACCACAGTTAGCGGGAGTTCCTACAATGAGCAGTTCTTC. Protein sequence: CATTVSGSSYNEQFF.

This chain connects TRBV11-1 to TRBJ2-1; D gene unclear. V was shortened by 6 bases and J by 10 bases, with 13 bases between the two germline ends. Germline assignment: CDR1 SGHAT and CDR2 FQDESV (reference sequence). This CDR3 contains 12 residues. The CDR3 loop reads CASRHTREEQFF. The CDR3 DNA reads TGTGCCAGCAGACACACCCGAGAAGAGCAGTTCTTC.